Each of the 23 T cell receptor beta chains below was sequenced from the same sample in a study of blood T cell repertoires in COVID-19. Clones were read by immunoSEQ multiplex PCR, and TCRdb kept only the in-frame ones, dropping some. The sample includes 99,000 or so clones, about 85% of them seen just once. Specimen: peripheral blood. Receptors originate from a man between 45 and 60 years old with acute or convalescent COVID-19.

The chain has TRBV6-6 and TRBJ2-7; TRBD1 aligns across 8 bases. Per germline, CDR1 MNHNY and CDR2 SVGAGI (reference sequence). The CDR3 consists of 15 residues. J gave up 1 base and V 2 bases, and 4 bases lay outside the gene matches. This CDR3 reads CASSYPGTGSYEQYF. The CDR3 DNA sequence: TGTGCCAGCAGTTACCCCGGGACAGGATCCTACGAGCAGTACTTC.

This clone is a singleton in its sample. The chain joins TRBV5-1 to TRBJ2-5, with TRBD2 identical over 11 bases. With 2 bases clipped from V and 5 bases from J, the junction kept 8 bases outside the gene matches. The germline gives CDR1 SGHRS, CDR2 YFSETQ. The CDR3 is made up of 16 amino acids. The CDR3 protein is CASSLLLAGVSETQYF. The CDR3 DNA is TGCGCCAGCAGCTTACTACTAGCGGGAGTGTCGGAGACCCAGTACTTC.

The chain has TRBV5-5 and TRBJ2-7; 10 positions match TRBD1. The CDR3 length is 14 residues. Germline loops: CDR1 SGHKS, CDR2 YYEKEE (reference sequence). The junction had 4 bases not matched to a gene; V was cut back by 4 bases and J by 3 bases. The chain's CDR3 is CASSDRDRGYEQYF. The CDR3 DNA is TGTGCCAGCAGCGACCGGGACAGGGGCTACGAGCAGTACTTC.

This chain links TRBV27 with TRBJ2-7, with 7 bases lining up with TRBD1. The CDR3 length is 15 residues. Germline CDR1 reads MNHEY; CDR2 reads SMNVEV (reference sequence). V shed 6 bases and J 3 bases; nucleotides not matched to a gene: 11. CDR3 sequence: CASSISGTGVYEQYF. In DNA, the CDR3 is TGTGCCAGCAGCATATCTGGCACAGGGGTCTACGAGCAGTACTTC.

The genes are TRBV27 and TRBJ2-7; 7 bases match TRBD1. The germline V gene has CDR1 MNHEY and CDR2 SMNVEV (reference sequence). V lost 5 bases, J lost 4 bases, and 8 bases stayed unmatched. The length of the CDR3 is 14 residues. The CDR3 DNA is TGTGCCAGCAGTCGGGACAGAGCTAGGTACGAGCAGTACTTC. It specifies CASSRDRARYEQYF.

The rearrangement uses TRBV5-6 and TRBJ1-2; D gene uncertain. CDR3 length: 13 amino acids. V was cut by 2 bases and J by 4 bases, with 9 bases left in between. The germline V gene has CDR1 SGHDT and CDR2 YYEEEE. In nucleotides, the CDR3 is TGTGCCAGCAGCTTCGGTCACCCCTATGGCTACACCTTC. It specifies CASSFGHPYGYTF.

The chain joins TRBV19 to TRBJ2-7; TRBD1 aligns across 8 bases. Germline-derived CDR1 and CDR2 are LNHDA and SQIVND (reference sequence). The length of the CDR3 is 15 residues. V lost 5 bases and J lost 4; bases outside the gene matches: 10. The CDR3 reads CASSLRGQGVYEQYF. The CDR3 nucleotides are TGTGCCAGTAGTTTACGCGGACAGGGTGTTTACGAGCAGTACTTC.

CDR3 in DNA: TGTGCCAGCAGATCAGGGGGTGGCAAAAACATTCAGTACTTC. This codes for CASRSGGGKNIQYF. The chain employs TRBV28 and TRBJ2-4; 7 nucleotides line up with TRBD1. The ends lost 6 bases at V and 3 bases at J; junction bases unmatched: 5. The germline V gene encodes CDR1 MDHEN and CDR2 SYDVKM. This CDR3 has 14 amino acids.

This chain links TRBV5-1 with TRBJ1-1, with 9 nucleotides matching TRBD1. CDR3 length equals 15 residues. CDR1 and CDR2 from the germline V gene are SGHRS and YFSETQ. Germline trimming cut 0 bases from V and 3 bases from J; bases unmatched to any gene: 3. CDR3: CASSLDGTGYTEAFF. CDR3 in DNA: TGCGCCAGCAGCTTGGACGGGACAGGGTACACTGAAGCTTTCTTT.

The chain has TRBV20-1 and TRBJ2-1, with a weak D call TRBD1 (6 bases). The V end lost 1 base, the J end lost 10 bases, and 8 bases lay between the germline ends. CDR1 DFQATT and CDR2 SNEGSKA come from the germline V gene (reference sequence). This CDR3 is built from 11 residues. The CDR3 bases are TGCAGTGCTAGAGGACAGGTGGAGCAGTTCTTC. It yields the protein CSARGQVEQFF.

The chain is built from TRBV5-1 and TRBJ2-7; the D gene is possibly TRBD1 (6 bases). Germline V gene sequence: CDR1 SGHRS, CDR2 YFSETQ. V dropped 2 bases and J dropped 3 bases, with 9 bases sitting between them. The CDR3 sequence is 13 residues long. Here the CDR3 DNA reads TGCGCCAGCAGCTTTCGAGGGGGCTACGAGCAGTACTTC. The encoded protein is CASSFRGGYEQYF. The full variable domain, in which reference TRBV5-1 and TRBJ2-7 provide the parts outside the CDR3, is KAGVTQTPRYLIKTRGQQVTLSCSPISGHRSVSWYQQTPGQGLQFLFEYFSETQRNKGNFPGRFSGRQFSNSRSEMNVSTLELGDSALYLCASSFRGGYEQYFGPGTRLTVT.

V is TRBV7-2 and J is TRBJ2-7; TRBD2 agrees at 8 bases. Germline CDR1 reads SGHTA; CDR2 reads FQGNSA. CDR3 size: 14 residues. J lost 7 bases, V lost 5 bases, and 10 bases had no gene match. CDR3 protein: CASSPSGTSHEQYF. The CDR3 bases are TGTGCCAGCAGCCCGTCCGGGACTAGTCATGAGCAGTACTTC.

The CDR3 coding sequence is TGTGCCAGCAGTTTCGACACTGAAGCTTTCTTT. Translated: CASSFDTEAFF. V gene TRBV12-3 or TRBV12-4 combines with J gene TRBJ1-1; no reliable D call. Trimming removed 3 bases at V and 3 bases at J, with 2 bases between. The CDR3 runs to 11 residues.

The CDR3 DNA is TGTGCCATCAGGTCACATGGCAATGAGCAGTTCTTC. It encodes CAIRSHGNEQFF. The rearrangement uses TRBV6-6 and TRBJ2-1; D ambiguous. The germline gives CDR1 MNHNY, CDR2 SVGAGI (reference sequence). The CDR3 covers 12 residues. The V end was cut by 10 bases, the J end by 6 bases, with 13 bases between.

The chain joins TRBV5-4 to TRBJ2-3; D perhaps matches TRBD1 (6 bases). The CDR3 length is 13 residues. V lost 4 bases to trimming and J lost 7 bases, with 13 bases between them. Germline assignment: CDR1 SGHNT and CDR2 YYREEE (reference sequence). Here the CDR3 reads CASSPQGLHTQYF. CDR3 bases: TGTGCCAGCAGCCCTCAGGGGCTTCATACGCAGTATTTT. Full variable domain (missing parts from reference TRBV5-4 and TRBJ2-3): ETGVTQSPTHLIKTRGQQVTLRCSSQSGHNTVSWYQQALGQGPQFIFQYYREEENGRGNFPPRFSGLQFPNYSSELNVNALELDDSALYLCASSPQGLHTQYFGPGTRLTVL.

V usage is TRBV5-1 and J usage is TRBJ2-2; TRBD2 matches 10 bases. The V gene end was trimmed by 1 base and the J gene end by 0 bases; junction bases not matched to a gene: 3. The germline V gene has CDR1 SGHRS and CDR2 YFSETQ. The CDR3 is 17 amino acids. CDR3 amino acids: CASSLQRGGANTGELFF. The CDR3 DNA sequence: TGCGCCAGCAGCTTGCAGCGGGGGGGCGCGAACACCGGGGAGCTGTTTTTT.

This chain joins TRBV5-1 and TRBJ2-3; 7 nucleotides line up with TRBD1. Germline CDR1 SGHRS, CDR2 YFSETQ. The J segment lost 4 bases and the V segment lost 4 bases, leaving 12 bases of the junction unmatched. This CDR3 is built from 16 residues. The CDR3 protein is CASSGGTVYLADTQYF. CDR3 sequence (DNA): TGCGCCAGCAGCGGTGGGACAGTCTATCTGGCAGATACGCAGTATTTT.

V and J are TRBV5-4 and TRBJ1-2; 12 bases fit TRBD1. The CDR3 has 16 residues. V was pared by 5 bases and J by 4 bases, with 9 bases of the junction left unmatched. Germline V gives CDR1 SGHNT, CDR2 YYREEE (reference sequence). CDR3 protein: CASSSGTGGAGYGYTF. CDR3 nucleotide sequence: TGTGCCAGCAGTTCCGGGACAGGGGGCGCCGGCTATGGCTACACCTTC.

J is TRBJ2-1 and V is TRBV7-2; the D gene is possibly TRBD2 (7 bases). This CDR3 spans 16 amino acids. Germline V lookup: CDR1 SGHTA, CDR2 FQGNSA. The ends were cut back, 4 bases at V and 0 bases at J, with 13 bases in the middle. The CDR3 DNA is TGTGCCAGCAGCTCCGGGGGGCCGAGCTCCTACAATGAGCAGTTCTTC. Translation gives CASSSGGPSSYNEQFF.

This rearrangement joins TRBV5-6 to TRBJ2-3; D possibly corresponds to TRBD2 (5 bases). Germline assignment: CDR1 SGHDT and CDR2 YYEEEE. The CDR3 contains 15 residues. Trimming shortened V by 2 bases and J by 2 bases, and 12 bases separated the two germline ends. The DNA of the CDR3 is TGTGCCAGCAGCTTCCTGAGAGGGATCACAGATACGCAGTATTTT. As protein: CASSFLRGITDTQYF. The full variable domain, rest sourced from reference TRBV5-6 and TRBJ2-3, is DAGVTQSPTHLIKTRGQQVTLRCSPKSGHDTVSWYQQALGQGPQFIFQYYEEEERQRGNFPDRFSGHQFPNYSSELNVNALLLGDSALYLCASSFLRGITDTQYFGPGTRLTVL.

The chain uses TRBV5-1 and TRBJ2-1; 14 nucleotides line up with TRBD2. Trimming at V came to 4 bases and at J to 6 bases, leaving 9 bases not matched to a gene. The length of the CDR3 is 17 residues. CDR1 SGHRS and CDR2 YFSETQ come from the germline V gene. The CDR3 reads CASSPGLAGGLGNEQFF. The CDR3 coding sequence is TGCGCCAGCAGCCCTGGACTAGCGGGAGGCCTGGGCAATGAGCAGTTCTTC.

V gene TRBV9 combines with J gene TRBJ1-5; D not certain. This CDR3 spans 14 amino acids. Germline V gives CDR1 SGDLS, CDR2 YYNGEE. V was cut by 4 bases and J by 7 bases, with 15 bases left in between. Written as DNA, the CDR3 is TGTGCCAGCAGCCCCCCCGGGGTAGGGCAGCCCCAGCATTTT. The encoded protein is CASSPPGVGQPQHF. The full variable domain, rest sourced from reference TRBV9 and TRBJ1-5, is DSGVTQTPKHLITATGQRVTLRCSPRSGDLSVYWYQQSLDQGLQFLIQYYNGEERAKGNILERFSAQQFPDLHSELNLSSLELGDSALYFCASSPPGVGQPQHFGDGTRLSIL.

The V and J genes are TRBV9 and TRBJ1-5; TRBD1 is a possible D gene (5 bases). Germline CDR1 and CDR2: SGDLS and YYNGEE. The CDR3 extends over 15 amino acids. Between the trimmed V and J ends, which lost 4 bases and 5 bases, there was a span of 16 bases. CDR3 DNA: TGTGCCAGCAGCCCCCGGGGGGAAGGCCATCAGCCCCAGCATTTT. Residues: CASSPRGEGHQPQHF.